This T cell receptor beta chain was observed in a study of T cell responses to AZD1222 COVID-19 vaccine. Across the study: Pooling covered second doses at about 4 or about 12 weeks. General study points: There were repertoire samples only from the period after the peak T cell response. Vaccine-associated CD4 TCRs spanned spike, dominant at 160-218 and 743-854.

Profiled with immunoSEQ multiplex PCR; TCRdb holds only in-frame clones, not every one. The table lists some 91,000 clones, around 90% of them singletons, with under 3% in the top ten. Concerning this clone itself: The antigen remains undetermined.

V was shortened by 1 base and J by 4 bases, with 7 bases between the two germline ends. The CDR3 covers 14 residues. Germline V gives CDR1 SGHTA, CDR2 FQGNSA. This specimen consisted of peripheral blood, obtained on day 0 of AZD1222 vaccination. The genes are TRBV7-2 and TRBJ1-4; D is unclear. The receptor was isolated from an adult in good health. For the CDR3, the DNA is TGTGCCAGCAGCTTAGATTGGGATAATGAAAAACTGTTTTTT. Translation: CASSLDWDNEKLFF.